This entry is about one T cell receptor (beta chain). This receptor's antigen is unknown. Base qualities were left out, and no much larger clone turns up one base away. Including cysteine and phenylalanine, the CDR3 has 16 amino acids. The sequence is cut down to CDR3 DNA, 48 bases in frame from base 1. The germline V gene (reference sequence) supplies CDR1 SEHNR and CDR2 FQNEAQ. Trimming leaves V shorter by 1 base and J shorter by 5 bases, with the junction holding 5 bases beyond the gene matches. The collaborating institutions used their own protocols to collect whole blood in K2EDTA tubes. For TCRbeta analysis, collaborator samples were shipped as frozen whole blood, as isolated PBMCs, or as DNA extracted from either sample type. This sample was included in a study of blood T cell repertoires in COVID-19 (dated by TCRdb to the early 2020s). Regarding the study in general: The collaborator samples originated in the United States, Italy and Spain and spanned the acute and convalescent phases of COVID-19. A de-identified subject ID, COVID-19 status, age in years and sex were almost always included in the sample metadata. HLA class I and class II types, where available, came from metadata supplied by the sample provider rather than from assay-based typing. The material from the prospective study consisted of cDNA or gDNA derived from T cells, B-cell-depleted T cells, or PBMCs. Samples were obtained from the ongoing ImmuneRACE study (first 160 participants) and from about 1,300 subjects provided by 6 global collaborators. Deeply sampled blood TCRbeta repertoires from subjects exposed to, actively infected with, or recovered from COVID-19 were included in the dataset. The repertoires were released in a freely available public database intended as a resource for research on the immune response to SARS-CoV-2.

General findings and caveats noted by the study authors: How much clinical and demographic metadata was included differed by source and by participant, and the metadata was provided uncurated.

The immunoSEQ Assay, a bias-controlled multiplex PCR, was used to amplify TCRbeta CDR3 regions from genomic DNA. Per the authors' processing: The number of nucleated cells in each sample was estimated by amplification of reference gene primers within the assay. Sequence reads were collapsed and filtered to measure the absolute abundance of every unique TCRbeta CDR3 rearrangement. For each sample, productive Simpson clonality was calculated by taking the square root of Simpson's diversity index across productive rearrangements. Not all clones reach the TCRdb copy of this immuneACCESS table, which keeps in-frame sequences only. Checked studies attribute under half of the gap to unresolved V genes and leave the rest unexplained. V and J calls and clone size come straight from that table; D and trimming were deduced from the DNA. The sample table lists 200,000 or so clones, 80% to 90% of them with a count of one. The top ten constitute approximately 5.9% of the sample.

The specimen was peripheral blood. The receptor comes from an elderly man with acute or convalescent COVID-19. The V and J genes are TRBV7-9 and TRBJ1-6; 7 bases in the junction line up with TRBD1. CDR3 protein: CASSLGQGGNNSPLHF. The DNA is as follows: TGTGCCAGCAGCTTAGGACAGGGCGGAAATAATTCACCCCTCCACTTT.